Following are 27 T cell receptor beta chains from one sample sequenced in a study of CD8+ T cells in alopecia areata. Extracted RNA was reverse transcribed into cDNA, the sequencing template. Profiled with immunoSEQ multiplex PCR; TCRdb holds only in-frame clones, not every one. The data hold about 160,000 clones, with roughly 65% observed a single time. Treatment reported: oral pan-JAK inhibitor, 5-10 mg twice daily. Sequenced here: CD4+ T cells sorted from blood, sampled at week 4, from a patient treated with tofacitinib. The origin of the receptors is a human donor with alopecia areata.

The chain has TRBV30 and TRBJ2-7; TRBD1 matches 8 bases. This CDR3 has 12 residues. Germline CDR1 reads GTSNPN; CDR2 reads SVGIG (reference sequence). J lost 2 bases, V lost 3 bases, and 0 bases had no gene match. CDR3 loop: CAWRQGAYEQYF. CDR3 in DNA: TGTGCCTGGAGACAGGGGGCCTACGAGCAGTACTTC.

This sequence joins TRBV20-1 and TRBJ1-1, with 8 bases fitting TRBD1. This CDR3 region has 11 residues. Germline assignment: CDR1 DFQATT and CDR2 SNEGSKA (reference sequence). Trimming cost V 1 base and J 10 bases; bases outside gene matches: 2. The CDR3 DNA follows: TGCAGTGCTAGAGTCGGACAGGGAGCTTTCTTT. Protein sequence: CSARVGQGAFF.

This clone was seen only a few times. The chain uses TRBV2 and TRBJ2-7; D could derive from TRBD1 or TRBD2 (5 bases each). Germline V gives CDR1 SNHLY, CDR2 FYNNEI. This CDR3 is built from 16 residues. The germline V and J ends were trimmed by 1 base and 2 bases, with 15 bases remaining between them. CDR3 sequence (DNA): TGTGCCAGCAGTGAAGGGGGGACGTCTGTACCCTACGAGCAGTACTTC. This encodes CASSEGGTSVPYEQYF. Full variable domain (rest looked up from reference TRBV2 and TRBJ2-7): EPEVTQTPSHQVTQMGQEVILRCVPISNHLYFYWYRQILGQKVEFLVSFYNNEISEKSEIFDDQFSVERPDGSNFTLKIRSTKLEDSAMYFCASSEGGTSVPYEQYFGPGTRLTVT.

This chain joins TRBV9 and TRBJ2-1, with D perhaps TRBD2 (6 bases). Germline V gene sequence: CDR1 SGDLS, CDR2 YYNGEE. The CDR3 contains 14 residues. V dropped 0 bases and J dropped 6 bases, with 10 bases sitting between them. CDR3 nucleotides: TGTGCCAGCAGCGTAGCGGGACTGAGCAATGAGCAGTTCTTC. Its protein product is CASSVAGLSNEQFF.

V usage is TRBV5-1 and J usage is TRBJ2-1, with TRBD2 matching 9 bases. Per germline, CDR1 SGHRS and CDR2 YFSETQ. CDR3 length equals 18 residues. With 3 bases clipped from V and 5 bases from J, the junction kept 15 bases outside the gene matches. The CDR3 DNA sequence: TGCGCCAGCAGCTCCCCCCGAGGAGCGGGGGGCGCCCACAATGAGCAGTTCTTC. Its translation is CASSSPRGAGGAHNEQFF.

V is TRBV18 and J is TRBJ2-7; perhaps D is TRBD1 or TRBD2 (5 bases each). The CDR3 has 13 residues. V gave up 2 bases and J gave up 6 bases, with 11 bases separating them. Germline CDR1 and CDR2: KGHSH and LQKENI. The CDR3 protein is CASSPNRDGEQYF. Here the CDR3 DNA reads TGTGCCAGCTCACCAAATAGGGACGGCGAGCAGTACTTC.

The V and J genes are TRBV30 and TRBJ1-2; D not resolved. Germline assignment: CDR1 GTSNPN and CDR2 SVGIG (reference sequence). This CDR3 has 13 residues. Trimming took off 3 bases at V and 4 bases at J, with 12 bases between the two ends. CDR3 residues: CAWSRAVLYGYTF. The CDR3 region has the DNA TGTGCCTGGAGCCGGGCAGTGCTCTATGGCTACACCTTC. Together with reference TRBV30 and TRBJ1-2, the CDR3 gives the full variable domain: SQTIHQWPATLVQPVGSPLSLECTVEGTSNPNLYWYRQAAGRGLQLLFYSVGIGQISSEVPQNLSASRPQDRQFILSSKKLLLSDSGFYLCAWSRAVLYGYTFGSGTRLTVV.

This clone was seen once. V gene TRBV9 combines with J gene TRBJ1-3, with D maybe TRBD1 (5 bases). CDR3 length: 14 amino acids. Germline V gene lookup returns CDR1 SGDLS and CDR2 YYNGEE. V lost 3 bases, J lost 2 bases, and 9 bases lay in between. Here the CDR3 DNA reads TGTGCCAGCAGCGCTGGGACGACTGGAAACACCATATATTTT. It codes for CASSAGTTGNTIYF.

This chain uses TRBV5-6 with TRBJ1-6; D ambiguous. V was pared by 1 base and J by 6 bases, with 11 bases between. The CDR3 has 15 amino acids. Germline lookup yields CDR1 SGHDT and CDR2 YYEEEE. Here the CDR3 DNA reads TGTGCCAGCAGCTTGCAACCAGGCGGTAATTCACCCCTCCACTTT. Translating gives CASSLQPGGNSPLHF.

The chain uses TRBV6-5 and TRBJ1-5; D call uncertain. The CDR3 extends over 15 amino acids. In germline, CDR1 is MNHEY, CDR2 SVGAGI. V dropped 2 bases and J dropped 0 bases, with 8 bases sitting between them. The CDR3 spells CASSYDGDSNQPQHF. CDR3 nucleotides: TGTGCCAGCAGTTACGACGGGGATAGCAATCAGCCCCAGCATTTT.

The chain carries TRBV30 and TRBJ2-7, with D possibly matching TRBD2 (5 bases). V was pared by 2 bases and J by 1 base, with 6 bases between. The CDR3 length is 12 residues. Germline CDR1 and CDR2: GTSNPN and SVGIG (reference sequence). The CDR3 DNA reads as TGTGCCTGGAGTCGCGGGTCCTACGAGCAGTACTTC. Amino acids: CAWSRGSYEQYF. Combining the CDR3 with reference TRBV30 and TRBJ2-7 gives the whole variable domain SQTIHQWPATLVQPVGSPLSLECTVEGTSNPNLYWYRQAAGRGLQLLFYSVGIGQISSEVPQNLSASRPQDRQFILSSKKLLLSDSGFYLCAWSRGSYEQYFGPGTRLTVT.

J is TRBJ1-6 and V is TRBV6-5; D might be TRBD1 (5 bases). Per the germline V gene, CDR1 is MNHEY and CDR2 is SVGAGI. V gave up 1 base and J gave up 11 bases, with 12 bases separating them. There are 14 residues in the CDR3. The chain's CDR3 is CASSYYSGGAPLHF. CDR3 bases: TGTGCCAGCAGTTACTATTCAGGAGGGGCACCCCTCCACTTT.

The chain couples TRBV5-4 to TRBJ2-5; D gene ambiguous. CDR1 SGHNT and CDR2 YYREEE come from the germline V gene (reference sequence). V was clipped by 0 bases and J by 5 bases, with 5 bases between them. This CDR3 has 12 amino acids. The CDR3 nucleotides read TGTGCCAGCAGCTTGGATGTGGAGACCCAGTACTTC. Residues: CASSLDVETQYF.

The chain carries TRBV27 and TRBJ2-7, with D unresolved. This CDR3 has 15 residues. V lost 6 bases and J lost 1, with 16 bases in between. Germline V gives CDR1 MNHEY, CDR2 SMNVEV (reference sequence). The CDR3 loop reads CASRPTTWWSYEQYF. As DNA, the CDR3 is TGTGCCAGCAGGCCTACGACCTGGTGGTCCTACGAGCAGTACTTC.

The V and J genes are TRBV30 and TRBJ2-3, with TRBD1 matching 9 bases. Germline loops: CDR1 GTSNPN, CDR2 SVGIG (reference sequence). The junction had 11 bases not matched to a gene; V was cut back by 5 bases and J by 5 bases. The CDR3 length is 15 residues. The CDR3 region has the DNA TGTGCCTGGCGTCCCTCCGGGACAGGGTTAGATACGCAGTATTTT. As protein: CAWRPSGTGLDTQYF.

This chain links TRBV5-1 with TRBJ2-6; D possibly corresponds to TRBD1 (5 bases). The CDR3 has 17 residues. Between the trimmed V and J ends, which lost 4 bases and 0 bases, there was a span of 14 bases. Germline V gene sequence: CDR1 SGHRS, CDR2 YFSETQ. The CDR3 sequence is CASSPLQGSSGANVLTF. In DNA form, the CDR3 reads TGCGCCAGCAGCCCCTTGCAGGGTTCCTCTGGGGCCAACGTCCTGACTTTC.

V gene TRBV20-1 combines with J gene TRBJ2-7; D not certain. Germline V lookup: CDR1 DFQATT, CDR2 SNEGSKA (reference sequence). Trimming shortened V by 3 bases and J by 2 bases, and 5 bases separated the two germline ends. The CDR3 has 11 amino acids. The CDR3 loop reads CSASPTYEQYF. The CDR3 DNA follows: TGCAGTGCTAGCCCGACCTACGAGCAGTACTTC.

The chain combines TRBV5-1 with TRBJ1-6; D is ambiguous. The germline CDR1 and CDR2 sequences are SGHRS and YFSETQ. Trimming took 2 bases from V and 8 from J, leaving 14 bases between them. The CDR3 contains 15 residues. The CDR3 region has the DNA TGCGCCAGCAGCTTCTTACAGTCCGGTGATTCACCCCTCCACTTT. It translates to CASSFLQSGDSPLHF. The whole variable domain, filled in from reference TRBV5-1 and TRBJ1-6, reads KAGVTQTPRYLIKTRGQQVTLSCSPISGHRSVSWYQQTPGQGLQFLFEYFSETQRNKGNFPGRFSGRQFSNSRSEMNVSTLELGDSALYLCASSFLQSGDSPLHFGNGTRLTVT.

Only a few counts were recorded for this clone. The CDR3 loop reads CASSWESETQYF. The DNA of the CDR3 is TGTGCCAGCAGCTGGGAGTCGGAGACCCAGTACTTC. This chain links TRBV7-9 with TRBJ2-5; D perhaps matches TRBD2 (5 bases). CDR3 size: 12 residues. V was shortened by 4 bases and J by 5 bases, with 8 bases between the two germline ends. Germline values: CDR1 SEHNR, CDR2 FQNEAQ (reference sequence). The full variable domain, in which reference TRBV7-9 and TRBJ2-5 provide the parts outside the CDR3, is DTGVSQNPRHKITKRGQNVTFRCDPISEHNRLYWYRQTLGQGPEFLTYFQNEAQLEKSRLLSDRFSAERPKGSFSTLEIQRTEQGDSAMYLCASSWESETQYFGPGTRLLVL.

The chain joins TRBV29-1 to TRBJ1-1; 7 nucleotides line up with TRBD1. This CDR3 comprises 15 residues. CDR1 and CDR2 (germline): SQVTM, ANQGSEA. The V gene end was trimmed by 5 bases and the J gene end by 4 bases; junction bases not matched to a gene: 13. CDR3 sequence reads: CSVSFGQAWGTEAFF. CDR3 in DNA: TGCAGCGTTTCCTTCGGACAGGCGTGGGGCACTGAAGCTTTCTTT.

V is TRBV29-1 and J is TRBJ2-7; D perhaps matches TRBD1 (6 bases). CDR1 and CDR2 from the germline V gene are SQVTM and ANQGSEA. Trimming took off 6 bases at V and 4 bases at J, with 13 bases between the two ends. The CDR3 has 12 amino acids. The CDR3: CSVVKDRYEQYF. In nucleotides, the CDR3 is TGCAGCGTCGTAAAGGACAGATACGAGCAGTACTTC.

This clone was observed a handful of times. The rearrangement links TRBV2 to TRBJ1-5, with 10 bases matching TRBD1. CDR1 SNHLY and CDR2 FYNNEI come from the germline V gene. V trimming: 4 bases; J trimming: 2 bases; junction bases outside the gene matches: 2. The length of the CDR3 is 15 residues. In nucleotides, the CDR3 is TGTGCCAGCAGTGCGGGGACAGGGGGCAATCAGCCCCAGCATTTT. This encodes CASSAGTGGNQPQHF.

The gene calls are TRBV7-3 and TRBJ1-1, with D perhaps TRBD1 (5 bases). V lost 1 base and J 4 bases, leaving 7 bases between the germline ends. The CDR3 extends over 13 amino acids. From germline, CDR1 is SGHTA and CDR2 FQGTGA. The CDR3 sequence: CASSLIGGTEAFF. For the CDR3, the DNA is TGTGCCAGCAGCTTAATTGGGGGCACTGAAGCTTTCTTT.

The V and J genes are TRBV7-2 and TRBJ2-5; possibly TRBD1 or TRBD2 for D (6 bases each). Germline V gives CDR1 SGHTA, CDR2 FQGNSA. V lost 3 bases and J 2 bases, leaving 13 bases between the germline ends. This CDR3 is 15 amino acids long. The CDR3 DNA is TGTGCCAGCAGCTTCGTGGGGGGCCGGCAAGAGACCCAGTACTTC. It encodes CASSFVGGRQETQYF.

The V call is TRBV29-1, the J call TRBJ2-5; D gene ambiguous. V was pared by 2 bases and J by 4 bases, with 11 bases between. CDR1 is SQVTM, CDR2 ANQGSEA, per germline. The CDR3 loop spans 13 amino acids. Written as DNA, the CDR3 is TGCAGCGTTGAATCTTTGACGCGAGAGACCCAGTACTTC. Protein product: CSVESLTRETQYF.

V is TRBV29-1 and J is TRBJ1-1; no reliable D call. V was trimmed by 7 bases and J by 2 bases, leaving 17 bases between them. This CDR3 has 14 residues. CDR1 and CDR2 (germline): SQVTM, ANQGSEA. This chain's CDR3 is CSGRGRRYNTEAFF. CDR3 sequence (DNA): TGCAGCGGAAGAGGACGACGGTACAACACTGAAGCTTTCTTT.

This clone was detected a few times. V is TRBV5-1 and J is TRBJ2-3; D gene uncertain. CDR3 length: 15 residues. CDR1 is SGHRS and CDR2 is YFSETQ in the germline V gene. Trimming left V 1 base short and J 3 bases short, with 12 bases between. The DNA of the CDR3 is TGCGCCAGCAGCTTGACCGGCGGCAGGACAGATACGCAGTATTTT. Translated, it gives CASSLTGGRTDTQYF.